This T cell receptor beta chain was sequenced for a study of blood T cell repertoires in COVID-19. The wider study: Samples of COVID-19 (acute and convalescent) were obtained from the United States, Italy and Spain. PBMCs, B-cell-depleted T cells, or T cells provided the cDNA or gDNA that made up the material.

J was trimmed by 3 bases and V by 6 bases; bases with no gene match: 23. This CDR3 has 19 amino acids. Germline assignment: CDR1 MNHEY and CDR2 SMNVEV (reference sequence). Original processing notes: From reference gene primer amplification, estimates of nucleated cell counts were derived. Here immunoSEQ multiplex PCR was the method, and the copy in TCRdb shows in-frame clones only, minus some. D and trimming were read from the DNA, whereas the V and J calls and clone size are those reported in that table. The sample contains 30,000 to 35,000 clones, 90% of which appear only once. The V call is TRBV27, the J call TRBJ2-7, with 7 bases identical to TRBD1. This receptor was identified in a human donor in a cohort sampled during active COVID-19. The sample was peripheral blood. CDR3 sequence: CASSPQGSQKDLLGYEQYF. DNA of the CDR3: TGTGCCAGCAGCCCACAGGGGTCGCAAAAGGACTTGCTTGGCTACGAGCAGTACTTC.